Detailed here is one TCR beta chain. Its antigen is undetermined. Germline is not matched at one junction end, which may reflect a read error. This entry comes from a study of post-analysis software for immune sequencing data. Overall study results and limits: Strong co-clustering by F measure was evident for samples that had been prepared in the same batch. Included in a set of about 5 TRBV segments more frequent in patients than controls were TRBV5-6, TRBV5-1 and TRBV20-1.

Prepared TCR beta cDNA libraries contained unique molecular identifiers. MiXCR was run by TCRdb on the PCR reads, yielding one entry per CDR3 protein. This sample has approximately 460,000 distinct CDR3 sequences, with less than 45% found just once. This CDR3 spans 17 amino acids. Looked up from germline, CDR1 is DFQATT and CDR2 is SNEGSKA (reference sequence). This chain links TRBV20-1 with TRBJ1-4; TRBD1 matches at 11 bases. The sequence came from a girl between 5 and 17 years old with multiple sclerosis. The sequencing sample was made of blood. The CDR3 here is CSARTDRGRPRNEKLFF. The CDR3 region has the DNA TGTAGTGCTAGGACGGACAGGGGGCGCCCCCGAAATGAAAAACTGTTTTTT.